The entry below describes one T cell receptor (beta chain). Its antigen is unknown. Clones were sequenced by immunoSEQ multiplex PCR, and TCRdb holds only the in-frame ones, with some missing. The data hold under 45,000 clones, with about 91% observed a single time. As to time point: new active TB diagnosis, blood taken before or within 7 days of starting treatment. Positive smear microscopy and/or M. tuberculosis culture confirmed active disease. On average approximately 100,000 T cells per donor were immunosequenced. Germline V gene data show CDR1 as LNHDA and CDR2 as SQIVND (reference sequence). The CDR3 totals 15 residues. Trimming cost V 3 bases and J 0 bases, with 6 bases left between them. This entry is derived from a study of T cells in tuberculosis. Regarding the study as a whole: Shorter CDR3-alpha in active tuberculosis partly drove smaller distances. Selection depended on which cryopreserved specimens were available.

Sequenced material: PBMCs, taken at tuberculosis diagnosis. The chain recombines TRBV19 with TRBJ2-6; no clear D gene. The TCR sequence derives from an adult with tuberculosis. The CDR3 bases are TGTGCCAGTAGTATTGTCTTCTCTGGGGCCAACGTCCTGACTTTC. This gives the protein CASSIVFSGANVLTF.